This T cell receptor (beta chain) emerged from a study of blood T cell repertoires in COVID-19. In the original workflow: How many nucleated cells were present was estimated from reference gene primer amplification. Assay: immunoSEQ multiplex PCR; the TCRdb copy retains only in-frame clones and omits some. V, J and clone size were drawn from that table, and D and trimming were deduced from the DNA. Among 200,000 to 250,000 clones listed, about 80% were seen once. V was shortened by 9 bases and J by 0 bases, with 10 bases between the two germline ends. Germline values: CDR1 ENHRY, CDR2 SYGVKD. The CDR3 has 13 residues.

The sequencing sample was made of peripheral blood. This TCR was recovered from a woman between 25 and 40 years old who had recovered from COVID-19. This chain links TRBV10-3 with TRBJ2-3; D perhaps matches TRBD2 (6 bases). The CDR3 DNA sequence: TGTGCCATTGGGACTTCTAGCACAGATACGCAGTATTTT. Protein product: CAIGTSSTDTQYF.